A selection of T cell receptor beta chains follows, all from one sample in a study of OX40 agonist ivuxolimab in advanced cancers. The data were produced by immunoSEQ multiplex PCR, yet TCRdb's version contains in-frame clones alone and is incomplete. Of 48,000 or so clones listed, around 80% were seen once; the top ten hold approximately 1.1%. Material: CD4+ or CD8+ T cells sorted from blood, obtained in a trial of the OX40 agonist ivuxolimab. Receptor source: an adult with an advanced solid tumor such as melanoma, head and neck, liver or kidney cancer. CDR3s include the opening cysteine and the closing phenylalanine or tryptophan. D genes are given only for firm matches. The size of a clone is reported for some rows only, either as once, few or many, or as a class for expanded clones.

d_call	clone_size	v_call	j_call	cdr3_aa	cdr3_nt
NA	once	TRBV4-1	TRBJ1-2	CASSPSSGYGYTF	TGCGCCAGCAGCCCCTCCTCGGGCTATGGCTACACCTTC
NA	NA	TRBV13	TRBJ2-5	CASSRPGLGQETQYF	TGTGCCAGCAGCCGACCTGGGTTGGGGCAAGAGACCCAGTACTTC
TRBD1	once	TRBV18	TRBJ1-2	CASSQGQGAFYGYTF	TGTGCCAGCTCACAGGGACAGGGGGCGTTCTATGGCTACACCTTC
NA	NA	TRBV10-3	TRBJ1-2	CAISEVMGSDGYTF	TGTGCCATCAGTGAGGTTATGGGTTCCGATGGCTACACCTTC
TRBD1	NA	TRBV29-1	TRBJ2-7	CSVDPGQGLYEQYF	TGCAGCGTTGACCCGGGACAGGGTCTCTACGAGCAGTACTTC
NA	NA	TRBV5-1	TRBJ2-3	CASSLRRVKVVADTQYF	TGCGCCAGCAGCTTGAGGAGGGTCAAGGTTGTCGCAGATACGCAGTATTTT
TRBD2	NA	TRBV7-2	TRBJ2-1	CASSPQRGVYNEQFF	TGTGCCAGCAGCCCTCAGCGGGGGGTATACAATGAGCAGTTCTTC
NA	NA	TRBV5-8	TRBJ1-4	CASSLMRGTKNEKLFF	TGTGCCAGCAGCCTTATGAGGGGGACAAAAAATGAAAAACTGTTTTTT
NA	NA	TRBV14	TRBJ1-3	CASSQDLTGNTIYF	TGTGCCAGCAGCCAAGATCTTACCGGAAACACCATATATTTT
TRBD1	NA	TRBV5-4	TRBJ2-7	CASSLPGGRVYEQYF	TGTGCCAGCAGCTTGCCAGGGGGCAGGGTCTACGAGCAGTACTTC
NA	NA	TRBV6-6	TRBJ1-4	CASREQSSNEKLFF	TGTGCCAGCAGGGAACAGTCGTCGAATGAAAAACTGTTTTTT
NA	NA	TRBV5-1	TRBJ1-1	CASSLSVPSTEAFF	TGCGCCAGCAGCTTGTCAGTCCCTAGCACTGAAGCTTTCTTT
TRBD1	once	TRBV10-2	TRBJ2-1	CASTKDRGTYNEQFF	TGCGCCAGCACTAAAGACAGGGGGACCTACAATGAGCAGTTCTTC
NA	NA	TRBV14	TRBJ1-2	CASSRGGRGNYGYTF	TGTGCCAGCAGCCGGGGCGGTCGGGGTAACTATGGCTACACCTTC
TRBD1	NA	TRBV19	TRBJ1-5	CASRPVDREDQPQHF	TGTGCCAGTCGGCCCGTGGACAGGGAGGATCAGCCCCAGCATTTT
TRBD1	NA	TRBV19	TRBJ2-7	CASRKDRGSHEQYF	TGTGCCAGTAGGAAGGACAGGGGGTCCCACGAGCAGTACTTC
TRBD2	NA	TRBV4-3	TRBJ2-5	CASSARLAGEWETQYF	TGCGCCAGCAGCGCCCGACTAGCGGGGGAGTGGGAGACCCAGTACTTC
NA	NA	TRBV5-5	TRBJ1-5	CASSLEQKGQPQHF	TGTGCCAGCAGCTTGGAGCAGAAGGGACAGCCCCAGCATTTT
NA	NA	TRBV9	TRBJ2-1	CASSVGASTVNEQFF	TGTGCCAGCAGCGTAGGGGCAAGCACCGTCAATGAGCAGTTCTTC
TRBD2	NA	TRBV6-5	TRBJ2-7	CASGRGGPTYEQYF	TGTGCCAGCGGTCGGGGGGGCCCCACCTACGAGCAGTACTTC
NA	few	TRBV9	TRBJ1-1	CASSLRLSNTEAFF	TGTGCCAGCAGCCTTCGACTGTCGAACACTGAAGCTTTCTTT
TRBD1	NA	TRBV18	TRBJ2-7	CASSPRGSNEQYF	TGTGCCAGCTCACCCAGGGGGTCAAACGAGCAGTACTTC
NA	NA	TRBV5-1	TRBJ1-6	CASSPVAGDSPLHF	TGCGCCAGCAGCCCGGTGGCGGGTGACTCACCCCTCCACTTT
NA	NA	TRBV30	TRBJ1-6	CAWSVLTYSPLHF	TGTGCCTGGAGTGTACTGACATATTCACCCCTCCACTTT
NA	NA	TRBV30	TRBJ1-1	CAWSAGVNTEAFF	TGTGCCTGGAGTGCGGGGGTTAATACTGAAGCTTTCTTT
TRBD2	NA	TRBV18	TRBJ2-7	CASSPGPSGGAVYEQYF	TGTGCCAGCTCACCGGGGCCTAGCGGGGGGGCAGTCTACGAGCAGTACTTC
NA	NA	TRBV6-4	TRBJ1-1	CASSTDILRDTEAFF	TGTGCCAGCAGTACGGACATCCTTAGGGACACTGAAGCTTTCTTT